The clone carrying this T cell receptor (beta chain) has just a few counts. As yet, its antigen is unknown. The source of the sample is a study of early T cells in non-severe SARS-CoV-2 infection. About the research overall: Sequencing of bulk RNA from unsorted whole blood was done, without chain pairing. Study-level findings and limits: Lookups in VDJdb leaned toward anti-spike CD8 responses and missed private and CD4 specificities.

The CDR3 has 20 residues. Germline CDR1 SGHTA, CDR2 FQGNSA. V was pared by 2 bases and J by 4 bases, with 24 bases between. Individual cDNA molecules carried attached unique molecular identifiers. Each CDR3 protein gets one entry after TCRdb re-called the 5' RACE reads with MiXCR. The table has about 100,000 distinct CDR3 sequences, about an eighth seen once. This chain links TRBV7-2 with TRBJ1-6; possible D gene TRBD1, 5 bases. The receptor's source is an adult who was a healthcare worker with PCR-confirmed SARS-CoV-2 infection or an uninfected control (not recorded which). Sequencing used whole blood. The CDR3 nucleotides read TGTGCCAGCAGCTTAAAAGAGGGCCCTTACCTGACAGAGTATAATTCACCCCTCCACTTT. The encoded protein is CASSLKEGPYLTEYNSPLHF.